This T cell receptor beta chain was identified in a study of blood T cells in healthy people across ages. Study observations and caveats: Nothing was known about donor CMV status, and this possibly confounded expanded clonotype changes.

This clonotype appeared a few times. Its target is not known. CDR1 MNHEY and CDR2 SMNVEV come from the germline V gene (reference sequence). Trimming took 5 bases from V and 7 from J, leaving 18 bases between them. The CDR3 spans 15 residues. A second PCR of roughly 7 to 11 cycles used a sample-barcoded 5' primer and a J-beta primer mix. TCRdb used MiXCR to reprocess the 5' RACE reads, holding one entry per CDR3 protein. The sample has about 510,000 distinct CDR3 sequences; about 26% are singletons. This sample also appeared in a second study, on T cells of mothers and their children.

Sequencing was carried out using blood. This receptor was obtained from a boy younger than 10 in good health. This chain joins TRBV27 and TRBJ1-5, with a tentative D call TRBD1 (6 bases). CDR3 residues: CASSITQGKGQPQHF. CDR3 sequence (DNA): TGTGCCAGCAGTATCACACAGGGAAAAGGACAGCCCCAGCATTTT.